Listed below are T cell receptor beta chains from one sample, sequenced in a study of blood T cell repertoires in COVID-19. Repertoires were generated with immunoSEQ multiplex PCR, while TCRdb's copy carries only in-frame clones and drops some. The table includes 15,000 to 20,000 clones, roughly 81% detected once. Sequencing was performed on peripheral blood. The receptor source for this set is a man aged 55 to 70 with acute or convalescent COVID-19. Each CDR3 is given with its conserved first and last residue. The D gene is left open where the match is weak. Size is stated for part of the rows, as once, few or many counts, or as a class when the clone is expanded.

J gene,D gene,clone size,V gene,CDR3 protein,CDR3 DNA
TRBJ2-7,TRBD1,.,TRBV5-1,CASTPDRIYSYEQYF,TGCGCCAGCACCCCGGACAGGATTTACTCCTACGAGCAGTACTTC
TRBJ1-2,.,.,TRBV4-1,CASSRPQTNYGYTF,TGCGCCAGCAGCCGACCACAGACTAACTATGGCTACACCTTC
TRBJ1-1,.,.,TRBV9,CASSPEGQGNTEAFF,TGTGCCAGCAGCCCAGAGGGACAAGGGAACACTGAAGCTTTCTTT
TRBJ2-3,TRBD1,.,TRBV6-4,CASSEQGLWGDTQYF,TGTGCCAGCAGTGAACAGGGGTTATGGGGAGATACGCAGTATTTT
TRBJ1-5,.,.,TRBV19,CASTLQGRGSNQPQHF,TGTGCCAGTACCCTCCAGGGGCGAGGTAGCAATCAGCCCCAGCATTTT
TRBJ2-5,.,.,TRBV25-1,CASSESPGDETQYF,TGTGCCAGCAGTGAATCCCCGGGGGATGAGACCCAGTACTTC
TRBJ1-4,.,.,TRBV9,CASSPVGNNEKLFF,TGTGCCAGCAGCCCAGTCGGGAATAATGAAAAACTGTTTTTT
TRBJ1-2,.,.,TRBV4-2,CASSQQDSRDGYTF,TGTGCCAGCAGCCAACAGGACTCCCGGGATGGCTACACCTTC
TRBJ2-2,.,.,TRBV18,CASSPKTDTGELFF,TGTGCCAGCTCACCAAAGACAGACACCGGGGAGCTGTTTTTT
TRBJ2-5,.,few,TRBV15,CATSRDGSRNF,TGTGCCACCAGCAGAGATGGGAGCAGGAACTTC
TRBJ1-6,.,.,TRBV5-6,CASSLAGGDSPLHF,TGTGCCAGCAGCTTGGCAGGCGGGGATTCACCCCTCCACTTT
TRBJ1-2,TRBD1,.,TRBV10-3,CAIRGQAADGYTF,TGTGCCATCAGGGGACAGGCGGCCGATGGCTACACCTTC
TRBJ1-1,TRBD1,few,TRBV6-5,CASSYSYRGDTEAFF,TGTGCCAGCAGTTACTCGTACAGGGGGGACACTGAAGCTTTCTTT
TRBJ2-5,.,.,TRBV14,CASSRGLQETQYF,TGTGCCAGCAGCCGCGGGCTGCAAGAGACCCAGTACTTC
TRBJ1-5,.,.,TRBV27,CASQRSQGSNQPQHF,TGTGCCTCACAGAGGAGTCAGGGGTCGAATCAGCCCCAGCATTTT
TRBJ1-4,TRBD1,.,TRBV19,CASSISGTGREKLFF,TGTGCCAGTAGTATTTCCGGGACAGGGCGGGAAAAACTGTTTTTT
TRBJ2-3,TRBD2,few,TRBV5-1,CASSLGAGSTDTQYF,TGCGCCAGCAGCTTAGGAGCGGGGAGCACAGATACGCAGTATTTT
TRBJ2-7,.,.,TRBV25-1,CASSRGFYEQYF,TGTGCCAGCAGTCGAGGGTTCTACGAGCAGTACTTC
TRBJ1-2,.,.,TRBV28,CASLAHQDYYGYTF,TGTGCCAGCCTTGCCCATCAGGATTACTATGGCTACACCTTC
TRBJ1-1,.,.,TRBV9,CASSVSRASTEAFF,TGTGCCAGCAGCGTAAGCAGGGCCTCCACTGAAGCTTTCTTT
TRBJ2-7,.,.,TRBV28,CASSLPGEAVEQYF,TGTGCCAGCAGTTTACCAGGGGAAGCGGTCGAGCAGTACTTC
TRBJ1-2,TRBD1,.,TRBV7-9,CASSLSRGDYGYTF,TGTGCCAGCAGCTTATCCAGGGGGGACTATGGCTACACCTTC
TRBJ2-3,.,.,TRBV29-1,CSAVSGTLRTDTQYF,TGCAGCGCCGTTAGCGGAACCCTTCGCACAGATACGCAGTATTTT
TRBJ1-4,.,.,TRBV5-1,CASSPYPDRLNEKLFF,TGCGCCAGCAGCCCCTACCCGGACAGATTGAATGAAAAACTGTTTTTT
TRBJ1-1,.,.,TRBV6-6,CASSLKETQTDEAFF,TGTGCCAGCAGTTTAAAGGAGACCCAAACGGATGAAGCTTTCTTT
TRBJ2-6,.,.,TRBV28,CASSGGANVLTF,TGTGCCAGCTCCGGGGGGGCCAACGTCCTGACTTTC
TRBJ2-3,TRBD1,.,TRBV24-1,CATSDSGKQGEKSTDTQYF,TGTGCCACCAGTGATTCGGGGAAACAGGGGGAAAAGAGCACAGATACGCAGTATTTT
TRBJ2-5,TRBD1,.,TRBV5-5,CASSFQQGAGRETQYF,TGTGCCAGCAGCTTCCAACAGGGGGCCGGGCGAGAGACCCAGTACTTC
TRBJ1-2,TRBD1,.,TRBV9,CASSVDWTGGYTF,TGTGCCAGCAGCGTAGATTGGACAGGTGGCTACACCTTC
TRBJ2-5,.,.,TRBV7-2,CASSLYRVGETQYF,TGTGCCAGCAGCTTATACAGGGTCGGAGAGACCCAGTACTTC
TRBJ2-7,TRBD2,.,TRBV7-8,CASSTGLAGGGEQYF,TGTGCCAGCAGCACCGGACTAGCGGGGGGCGGGGAGCAGTACTTC